This TCR beta chain was documented in a study of response to subunit inactivated influenza vaccine. Findings of the study overall: With each seasonal influenza vaccination, the authors suggested, few new T cells are recruited.

Using its own MiXCR run on the RT-PCR reads, TCRdb lists one record per CDR3 protein. The profile shows approximately 500,000 distinct CDR3 sequences, around 15% of them singletons. As regards this clonotype: Antigen unknown.

Sequencing used PBMCs from blood, obtained roughly 13 days after vaccination. The receptor was derived from a middle-aged man who received an inactivated influenza vaccine.

CDR3: CASSPWSGGNTGELFF. CDR3 nucleotides: TGCGCCAGCAGCCCCTGGTCAGGGGGAAACACCGGGGAGCTGTTTTTT. The V gene is TRBV5-1, the J gene TRBJ2-2; TRBD1 aligns across 7 bases. The CDR3 is 16 amino acids. V was pared by 4 bases and J by 2 bases, with 8 bases of the junction left unmatched. Germline V lookup: CDR1 SGHRS, CDR2 YFSETQ.